The sample holds many counts of the clone carrying this T cell receptor beta chain. These data belong to a study of T cells in Graves' hyperthyroidism and ophthalmopathy. Per germline, CDR1 DFQATT and CDR2 SNEGSKA (reference sequence). Trimming took off 2 bases at V and 5 bases at J, with 9 bases between the two ends. The CDR3 has 12 amino acids. TCR beta CDR3 region amplification was performed from RNA transcripts. Carried out on the TCR CDR3, a first-round RT-PCR used the HTBI primer set. TCRdb called the multiplex PCR reads again in MiXCR, with one record for every CDR3 protein. Altogether approximately 640,000 distinct CDR3 sequences are present, over 40% being singletons, with the ten largest covering about 7%.

The receptor comes from an adult man with Graves' disease, either hyperthyroidism or ophthalmopathy (not recorded which). Specimen: peripheral blood or thyroid tissue (not recorded which). The rearrangement uses TRBV20-1 and TRBJ2-5; D is perhaps TRBD1 (5 bases). CDR3 region: CSARRSGETQYF. The CDR3 DNA reads as TGCAGTGCTAGACGGTCAGGGGAGACCCAGTACTTC.